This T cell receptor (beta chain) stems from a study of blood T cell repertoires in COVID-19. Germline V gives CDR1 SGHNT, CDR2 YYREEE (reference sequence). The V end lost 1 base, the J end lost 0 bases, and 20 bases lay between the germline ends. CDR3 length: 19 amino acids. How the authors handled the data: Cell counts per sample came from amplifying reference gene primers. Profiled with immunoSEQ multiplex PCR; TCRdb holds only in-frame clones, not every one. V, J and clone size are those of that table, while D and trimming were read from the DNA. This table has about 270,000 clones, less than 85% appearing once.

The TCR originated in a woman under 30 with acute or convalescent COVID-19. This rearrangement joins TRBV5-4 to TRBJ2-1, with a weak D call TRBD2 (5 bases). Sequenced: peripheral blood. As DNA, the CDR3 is TGTGCCAGCAGCTTGTGGGCTAGCTTCGGGGTTTACTCCTACAATGAGCAGTTCTTC. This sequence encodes CASSLWASFGVYSYNEQFF.